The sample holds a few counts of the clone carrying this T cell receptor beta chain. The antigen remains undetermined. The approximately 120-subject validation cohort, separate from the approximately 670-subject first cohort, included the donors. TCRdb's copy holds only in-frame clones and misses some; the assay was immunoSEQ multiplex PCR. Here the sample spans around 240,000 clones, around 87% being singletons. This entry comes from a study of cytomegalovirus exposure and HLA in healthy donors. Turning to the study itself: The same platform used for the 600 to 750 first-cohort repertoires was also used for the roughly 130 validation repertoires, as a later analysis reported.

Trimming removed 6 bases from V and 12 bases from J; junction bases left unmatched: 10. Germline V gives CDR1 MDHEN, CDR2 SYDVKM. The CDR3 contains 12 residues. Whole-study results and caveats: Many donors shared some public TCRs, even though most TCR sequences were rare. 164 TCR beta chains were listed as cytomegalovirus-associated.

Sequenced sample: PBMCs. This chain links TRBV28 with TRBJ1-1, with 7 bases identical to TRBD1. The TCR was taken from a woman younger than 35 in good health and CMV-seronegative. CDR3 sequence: CASRAGSRGTFF. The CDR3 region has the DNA TGTGCCAGCAGGGCCGGGAGCAGGGGGACTTTCTTT.